Listed below are T cell receptor beta chains from one sample, sequenced in a study of long-term antiretroviral therapy in people with HIV. Profiled with immunoSEQ multiplex PCR; TCRdb holds only in-frame clones, not every one. The profile covers roughly 24,000 clones, with roughly 80% appearing a single time and 10% to 15% taken by the ten largest. The sequencing used unsorted PBMCs, collected 1.6 years after starting antiretroviral therapy. All receptors come from a man in his forties with HIV. Each CDR3 is given with its conserved first and last residue. The size entry is marked missing in some rows and otherwise reads once, few, many or a size class.

clone_size,j_call,v_call,cdr3_aa
NA,TRBJ1-4,TRBV4-1,CASSQEVGQNNEKLFF
NA,TRBJ2-2,TRBV7-9,CASSLVVRTGELFF
NA,TRBJ2-1,TRBV7-9,CASSPPLKYNEQFF
NA,TRBJ2-7,TRBV4-1,CASSQTSGRSYEQYF
NA,TRBJ1-5,TRBV6-6,CASSQYGGQGNQPQHF
NA,TRBJ1-1,TRBV6-1,CASSGRWQGGTEAFF
once,TRBJ1-3,TRBV9,CASSVSLGASGNTIYF
NA,TRBJ2-2,TRBV15,CATAGTANTGELFF
NA,TRBJ2-6,TRBV5-1,CASSRTGTPNLSGANVLTF
NA,TRBJ2-1,TRBV5-1,CASSQPGGYSYNEQFF
NA,TRBJ1-2,TRBV30,CAWTTGVWGGYTF
NA,TRBJ1-1,TRBV30,CAWSLEGGETEAFF
NA,TRBJ1-5,TRBV5-1,CASSLQGSQPQHF
NA,TRBJ2-2,TRBV2,CASSPGTVTGELFF
NA,TRBJ2-2,TRBV7-6,CASSLPSGGGTFTGELFF
NA,TRBJ1-5,TRBV7-8,CASSREGARQPQHF
NA,TRBJ2-7,TRBV18,CASSPTGLSGTGYEQYF
NA,TRBJ2-5,TRBV9,CASSVDRVGKTQYF
NA,TRBJ2-2,TRBV5-1,CASSPRQGEAGELFF
NA,TRBJ2-7,TRBV19,CAGSNDRKPYEQYF
few,TRBJ2-1,TRBV11-2,CASSEGQGDNEQFF
few,TRBJ1-6,TRBV5-8,CASNRGSYNSPLHF
NA,TRBJ2-1,TRBV10-2,CASSEYRVYNEQFF
NA,TRBJ1-5,TRBV5-8,CASSLGQFRHLSNQPQHF
NA,TRBJ2-2,TRBV30,CASDRERELFF
NA,TRBJ2-7,TRBV11-2,CASSLVMDRAYEQYF
few,TRBJ2-7,TRBV10-2,CASSESDESYEQYF
NA,TRBJ1-1,TRBV2,CASSEWDLDTEAFF
NA,TRBJ1-2,TRBV5-8,CASSLALAGGLANYGYTF
NA,TRBJ2-7,TRBV7-9,CASSLARDGSYEQYF
NA,TRBJ1-2,TRBV6-5,CASAGQGTYTF
NA,TRBJ1-1,TRBV6-5,CASSLGRGTEAFF
NA,TRBJ2-1,TRBV5-8,CASSSGGQPSNEQFF
NA,TRBJ2-7,TRBV7-9,CASSLGGSGTEEQYF
NA,TRBJ2-7,TRBV19,CASSILGTGPYEQYF
NA,TRBJ1-2,TRBV18,CASSPRELGQGRGYGYTF
NA,TRBJ2-1,TRBV28,CASKNPAGGSYNEQFF
NA,TRBJ2-6,TRBV5-5,CASSFRLSSGANVLTF
NA,TRBJ2-7,TRBV9,CASSVGGAEQYF
NA,TRBJ2-7,TRBV5-5,CASSLLGVSYEQYF
NA,TRBJ2-1,TRBV2,CASSAPGPQLF
NA,TRBJ2-7,TRBV15,CATSRTVDRDLHGEQYF
NA,TRBJ1-1,TRBV5-4,CASSPGLKAGHKNTEAFF
NA,TRBJ2-3,TRBV7-9,CASSPLRDRMADTQYF
NA,TRBJ2-1,TRBV10-3,CAIMGDRDTYNEQFF
NA,TRBJ1-4,TRBV5-6,CASSLDREGALNEKLFF
NA,TRBJ1-1,TRBV5-6,CASSFGTVTEAFF
NA,TRBJ1-1,TRBV7-9,CASSSGEGAPNTEAFF
few,TRBJ1-2,TRBV19,CASSIGGRANYGYTF
NA,TRBJ1-2,TRBV6-1,CASSEAGQVPNYGYTF
NA,TRBJ2-1,TRBV9,CASSEGGLAGGVDNEQFF
NA,TRBJ1-1,TRBV7-9,CASSSLTDMNTEAFF
NA,TRBJ2-5,TRBV6-5,CASWTGGETQYF
NA,TRBJ2-1,TRBV29-1,CSVGTSGPSSYNEQFF
NA,TRBJ2-7,TRBV13,CASSLEGRDKYEQYF
NA,TRBJ1-5,TRBV10-1,CASSTRTTVHQPQHF
NA,TRBJ1-4,TRBV2,CASGDGTVNEKLFF
NA,TRBJ1-2,TRBV5-5,CASSLGEGIDGYTF
NA,TRBJ2-1,TRBV5-6,CALALAEYNEQFF
NA,TRBJ2-3,TRBV9,CASSAGVDTQYF